This TCR beta chain was recovered during a study of metastatic and nonmetastatic thyroid tumors. The wider study: Malignant thyroid and benign thyroid patients provided blood and tumor or nodule tissue whose repertoires were compared.

TCRdb re-called the PCR reads via MiXCR. The sample has around 42,000 clones; about an eighth are singletons. Germline V gene sequence: CDR1 LNHDA, CDR2 SQIVND (reference sequence). V was pared by 7 bases and J by 9 bases, with 11 bases of the junction left unmatched. The CDR3 runs to 14 residues. The entire patient cohort was treatment-naive prior to thyroid surgery. Comments on this clone: This may be a read error: a much more frequent sequence differs by one nucleotide. Other DNA sequences in the same sample also yield this CDR3.

The sample consisted of blood. The clonotype comes from a female donor with papillary thyroid cancer or a benign thyroid nodule (not recorded which). Some clones in this sample may be carry-over from other donors' samples. The chain recombines TRBV19 with TRBJ2-1; 8 bases are shared with TRBD2. This chain's CDR3 is CASMIAGPPSEQFF. DNA of the CDR3: TGTGCCAGTATGATAGCGGGACCTCCCAGTGAGCAGTTCTTC.